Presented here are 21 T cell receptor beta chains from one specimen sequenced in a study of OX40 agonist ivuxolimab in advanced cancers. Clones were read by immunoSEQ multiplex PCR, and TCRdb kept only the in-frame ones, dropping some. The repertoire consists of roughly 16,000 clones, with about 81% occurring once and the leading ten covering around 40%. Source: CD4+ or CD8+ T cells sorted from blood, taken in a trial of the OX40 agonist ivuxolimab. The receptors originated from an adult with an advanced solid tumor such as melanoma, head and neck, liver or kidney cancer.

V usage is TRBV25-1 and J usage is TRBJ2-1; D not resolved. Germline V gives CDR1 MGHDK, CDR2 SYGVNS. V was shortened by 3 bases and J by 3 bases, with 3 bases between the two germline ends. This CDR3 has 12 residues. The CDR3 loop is CASSDGYNEQFF. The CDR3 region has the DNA TGTGCCAGCAGTGACGGCTACAATGAGCAGTTCTTC.

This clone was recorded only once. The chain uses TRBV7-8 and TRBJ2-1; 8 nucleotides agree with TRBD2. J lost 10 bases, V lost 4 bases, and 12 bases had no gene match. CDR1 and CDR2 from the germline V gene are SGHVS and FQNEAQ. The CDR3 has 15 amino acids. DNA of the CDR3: TGTGCCAGCAGCTACTCGGGACTAGACCCCGGGGAGCAGTTCTTC. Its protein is CASSYSGLDPGEQFF.

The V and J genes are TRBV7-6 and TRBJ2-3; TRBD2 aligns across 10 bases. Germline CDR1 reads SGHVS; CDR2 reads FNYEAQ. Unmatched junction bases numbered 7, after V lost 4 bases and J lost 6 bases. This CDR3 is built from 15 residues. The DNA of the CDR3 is TGTGCCAGCAGCTCCGCGGCTAGCGGGAGTGATACGCAGTATTTT. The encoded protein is CASSSAASGSDTQYF.

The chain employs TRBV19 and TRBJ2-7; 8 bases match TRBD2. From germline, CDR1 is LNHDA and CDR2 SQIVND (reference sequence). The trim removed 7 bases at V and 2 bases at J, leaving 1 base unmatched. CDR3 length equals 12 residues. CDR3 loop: CASKGLAYEQYF. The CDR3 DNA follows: TGTGCCAGTAAGGGACTAGCCTACGAGCAGTACTTC.

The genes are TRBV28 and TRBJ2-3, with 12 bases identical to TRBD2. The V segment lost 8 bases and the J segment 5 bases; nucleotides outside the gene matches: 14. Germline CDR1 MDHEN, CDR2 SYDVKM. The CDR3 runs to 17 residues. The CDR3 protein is CASGARLAGGPLDTQYF. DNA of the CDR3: TGTGCCAGCGGAGCCCGGCTAGCGGGAGGGCCTTTAGATACGCAGTATTTT.

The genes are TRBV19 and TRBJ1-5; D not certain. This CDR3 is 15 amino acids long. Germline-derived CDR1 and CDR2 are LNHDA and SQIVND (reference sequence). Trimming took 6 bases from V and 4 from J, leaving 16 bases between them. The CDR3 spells CASRVLPQSNQPQHF. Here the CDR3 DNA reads TGTGCCAGTAGAGTTCTCCCCCAGTCAAATCAGCCCCAGCATTTT.

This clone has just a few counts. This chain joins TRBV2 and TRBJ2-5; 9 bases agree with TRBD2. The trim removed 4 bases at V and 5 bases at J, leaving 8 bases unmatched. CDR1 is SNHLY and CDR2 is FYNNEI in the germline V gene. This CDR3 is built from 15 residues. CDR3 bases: TGTGCCAGCAGTGTCGCGGGGGGGCAGGAGGAGACCCAGTACTTC. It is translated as CASSVAGGQEETQYF.

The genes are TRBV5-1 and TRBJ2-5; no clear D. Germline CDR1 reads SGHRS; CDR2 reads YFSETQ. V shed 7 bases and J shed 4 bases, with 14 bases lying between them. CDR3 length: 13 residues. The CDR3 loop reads CASSLNRGETQYF. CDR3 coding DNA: TGCGCCAGCTCCCTGAACCGTGGAGAGACCCAGTACTTC.

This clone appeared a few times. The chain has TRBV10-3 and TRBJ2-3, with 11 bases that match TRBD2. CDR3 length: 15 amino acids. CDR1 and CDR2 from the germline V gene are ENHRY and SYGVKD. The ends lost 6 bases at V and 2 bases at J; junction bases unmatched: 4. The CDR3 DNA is TGTGCCATCAGCGGACTAGCGGGTGACACAGATACGCAGTATTTT. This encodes CAISGLAGDTDTQYF.

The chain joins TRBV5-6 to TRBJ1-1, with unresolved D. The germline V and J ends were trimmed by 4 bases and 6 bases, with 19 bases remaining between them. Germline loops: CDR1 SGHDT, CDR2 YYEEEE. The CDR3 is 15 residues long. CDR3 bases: TGTGCCAGCAGCGGCATTAGCGGATCGGACTCTGAAGCTTTCTTT. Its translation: CASSGISGSDSEAFF.

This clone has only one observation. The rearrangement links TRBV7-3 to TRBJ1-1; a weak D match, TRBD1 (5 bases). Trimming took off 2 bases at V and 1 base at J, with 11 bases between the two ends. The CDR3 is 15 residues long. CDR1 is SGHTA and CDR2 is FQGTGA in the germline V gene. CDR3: CASSLSGFGNTEAFF. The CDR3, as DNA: TGTGCCAGCAGCTTATCAGGGTTTGGGAACACTGAAGCTTTCTTT.

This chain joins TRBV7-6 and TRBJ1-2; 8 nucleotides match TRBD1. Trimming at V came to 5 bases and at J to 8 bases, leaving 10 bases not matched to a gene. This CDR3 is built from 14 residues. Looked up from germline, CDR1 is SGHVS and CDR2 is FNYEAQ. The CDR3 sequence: CASSPGSRGQGYTF. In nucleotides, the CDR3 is TGTGCCAGCAGCCCCGGTAGCAGGGGGCAGGGCTACACCTTC.

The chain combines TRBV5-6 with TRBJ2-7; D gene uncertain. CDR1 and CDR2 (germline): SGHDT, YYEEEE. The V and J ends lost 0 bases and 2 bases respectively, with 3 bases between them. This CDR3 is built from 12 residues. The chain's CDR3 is CASSLAPYEQYF. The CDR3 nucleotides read TGTGCCAGCAGCTTGGCTCCCTACGAGCAGTACTTC.

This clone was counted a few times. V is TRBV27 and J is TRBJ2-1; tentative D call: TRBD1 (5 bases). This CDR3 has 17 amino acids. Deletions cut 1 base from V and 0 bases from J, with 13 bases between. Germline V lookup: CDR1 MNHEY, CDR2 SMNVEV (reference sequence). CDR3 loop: CASSLLTALSSYNEQFF. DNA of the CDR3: TGTGCCAGCAGTTTATTGACAGCCCTAAGCTCCTACAATGAGCAGTTCTTC.

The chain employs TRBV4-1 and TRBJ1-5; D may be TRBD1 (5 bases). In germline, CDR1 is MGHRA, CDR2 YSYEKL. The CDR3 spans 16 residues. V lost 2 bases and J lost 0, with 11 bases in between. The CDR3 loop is CASSQKGPDSNQPQHF. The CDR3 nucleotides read TGCGCCAGCAGCCAAAAGGGGCCCGATAGCAATCAGCCCCAGCATTTT.

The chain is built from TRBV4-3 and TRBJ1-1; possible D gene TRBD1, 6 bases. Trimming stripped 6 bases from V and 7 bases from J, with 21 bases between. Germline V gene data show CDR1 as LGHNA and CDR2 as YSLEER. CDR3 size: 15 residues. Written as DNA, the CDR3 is TGCGCCAGCAGTCAGTCCCTCACAGGGTGGGGTGAAGCTTTCTTT. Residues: CASSQSLTGWGEAFF.

CDR3 sequence reads: CASSPGQWTYEQYF. In DNA, the CDR3 is TGTGCCAGCAGCCCGGGACAGTGGACCTACGAGCAGTACTTC. The V call is TRBV5-5, the J call TRBJ2-7; 7 bases map to TRBD1. Germline CDR1 and CDR2: SGHKS and YYEKEE (reference sequence). The CDR3 has 14 residues. The V and J ends lost 4 bases and 2 bases, in that order; junction bases with no gene match: 6.

Written as DNA, the CDR3 is TGTGCCAGCAGCCAAGCGGGGGGTGACTCTGGAAACACCATATATTTT. This gives the protein CASSQAGGDSGNTIYF. The chain employs TRBV4-2 and TRBJ1-3; a weak D match, TRBD1 (5 bases). The CDR3 is made up of 16 amino acids. Germline CDR1 LGHNA, CDR2 YNFKEQ. The germline V and J ends were trimmed by 1 base and 0 bases, with 10 bases remaining between them.

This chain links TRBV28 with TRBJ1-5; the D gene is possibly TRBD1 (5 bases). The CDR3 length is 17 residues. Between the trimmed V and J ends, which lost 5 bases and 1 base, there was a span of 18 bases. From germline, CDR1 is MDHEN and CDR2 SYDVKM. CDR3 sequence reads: CASSPLGAKHSNQPQHF. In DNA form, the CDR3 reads TGTGCCAGCAGTCCCCTCGGGGCCAAACACAGCAATCAGCCCCAGCATTTT.

In nucleotides, the CDR3 is TGCGCCAGCAGCTTCGAGGTACCCTACGAGCAGTACTTC. As protein: CASSFEVPYEQYF. V is TRBV5-1 and J is TRBJ2-7; unclear D gene. The CDR3 runs to 13 residues. Germline V gene lookup returns CDR1 SGHRS and CDR2 YFSETQ. V lost 2 bases to trimming and J lost 2 bases, with 8 bases between them.

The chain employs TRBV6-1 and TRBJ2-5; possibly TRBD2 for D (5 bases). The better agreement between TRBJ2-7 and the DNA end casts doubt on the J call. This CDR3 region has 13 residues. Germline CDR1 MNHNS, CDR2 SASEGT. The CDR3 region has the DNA TGTGCCAGCAGTGACGGGGTTCCCTACGAGCAGTACTTC. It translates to CASSDGVPYEQYF.